Here is one T cell receptor beta chain with its context. Antigen specificity is unknown. This sample is part of a study of T cell responses to AZD1222 COVID-19 vaccine. Study overall: Second doses at about 4 or about 12 weeks were pooled. Study-level results: The number of AZD1222 recipients seropositive at baseline was only five or six.

Trimming stripped 2 bases from V and 9 bases from J, with 14 bases between. The CDR3 extends over 14 amino acids. Germline loops: CDR1 LNHDA, CDR2 SQIVND (reference sequence). Sequenced by immunoSEQ multiplex PCR; TCRdb stores in-frame clones only, minus some. The sample consists of around 130,000 clones, over 90% of them appearing once. This rearrangement joins TRBV19 to TRBJ2-1; maybe TRBD2 (5 bases). The receptor's source is an adult in good health. Sequenced material: peripheral blood, taken on day 0 of AZD1222 vaccination. CDR3 in DNA: TGTGCCAGTAGTATATATGCGGAGGCGCGTGAGCAGTTCTTC. It specifies CASSIYAEAREQFF.